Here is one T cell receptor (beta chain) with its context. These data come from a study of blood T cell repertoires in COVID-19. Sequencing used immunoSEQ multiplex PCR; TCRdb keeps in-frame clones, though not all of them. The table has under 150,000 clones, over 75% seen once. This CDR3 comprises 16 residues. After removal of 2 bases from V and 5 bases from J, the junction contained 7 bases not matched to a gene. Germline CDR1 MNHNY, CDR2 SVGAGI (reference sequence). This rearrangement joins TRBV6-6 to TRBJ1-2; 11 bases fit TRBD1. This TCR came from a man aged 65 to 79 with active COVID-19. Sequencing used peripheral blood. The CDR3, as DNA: TGTGCCAGCAGTTACACCACCGGGACAGGGGGGTATGGCTACACCTTC. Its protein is CASSYTTGTGGYGYTF.